This T cell receptor (beta chain) was recorded in a study of T cell repertoires in cytomegalovirus infection. To note about this clonotype: Its cognate antigen is unknown.

Trimming cost V 3 bases and J 8 bases; bases outside gene matches: 3. The germline gives CDR1 SGHVS, CDR2 FNYEAQ. The CDR3 covers 12 residues. MiXCR, applied by TCRdb to the reads, yields one record per CDR3 protein. The profile shows approximately 910,000 distinct CDR3 sequences, around 30% of them singletons. The rearrangement links TRBV7-6 to TRBJ1-1; 7 bases match TRBD1. The sequences come from cultured CD8+ T cells from PBMCs, collected from culture after CMV antigen stimulation. This receptor was identified in a human donor in good health (CMV status not recorded). Some clones in this sample may be carry-over from other donors' samples. In DNA, the CDR3 is TGTGCCAGCAGCTTTACAGGGGAAGAAGCTTTCTTT. It specifies CASSFTGEEAFF.